Here is one T cell receptor beta chain with its context. This entry is derived from a study of CD8+CD57+ T cells in acquired aplastic anemia. About the study: DNA from sorted CD4+ and CD8+ cells averaged roughly 3.2 ug.

The V gene's germline CDR1 is MRHNA and CDR2 SNTAGT. The CDR3 loop spans 15 amino acids. Trimming cost V 4 bases and J 4 bases; bases outside gene matches: 7. For CDR3 and TCR beta VDJ profiling, genomic DNA was the template used. In TCRdb, the reads were re-called with MiXCR into one record per CDR3 protein. The table lists around 250,000 distinct CDR3 sequences, roughly half of them singletons. The TCR was taken from a human donor with severe aplastic anemia or a healthy control (not recorded which). The sample comprised sorted CD4+, CD8+, or CD8+CD57+ T cells (not recorded which) from PBMCs. The rearrangement links TRBV6-4 to TRBJ2-3; 8 bases align to TRBD2. This CDR3 is CASSVAGGEPDTQYF. The DNA for the CDR3 is TGTGCCAGCAGTGTGGCGGGGGGCGAGCCAGATACGCAGTATTTT.